The entry that follows covers one T cell receptor beta chain sequence. No antigen is known for it. CDR3 length: 14 residues. Germline CDR1 and CDR2: MNHEY and SVGAGI. J gave up 5 bases and V 0 bases, and 3 bases lay outside the gene matches. This record belongs to a study of cytomegalovirus exposure and HLA in healthy donors. The PCR contained 60 Vbeta and 13 Jbeta primers. Method: immunoSEQ multiplex PCR; TCRdb's copy keeps in-frame clones and lacks some. The sample lists under 150,000 clones, around three quarters occurring once. General study points: It was reported in a later analysis that an Asian-associated ancestry cluster showed fewer N-insertions than the approximately 700-donor mean.

The V call is TRBV6-5, the J call TRBJ2-5; 7 bases align to TRBD1. The source is a man aged 30 to 45 in good health and CMV-seronegative. The sequencing sample was made of PBMCs. The CDR3 here is CASSYSTGMETQYF. The CDR3 DNA is TGTGCCAGCAGTTACTCGACAGGGATGGAGACCCAGTACTTC.